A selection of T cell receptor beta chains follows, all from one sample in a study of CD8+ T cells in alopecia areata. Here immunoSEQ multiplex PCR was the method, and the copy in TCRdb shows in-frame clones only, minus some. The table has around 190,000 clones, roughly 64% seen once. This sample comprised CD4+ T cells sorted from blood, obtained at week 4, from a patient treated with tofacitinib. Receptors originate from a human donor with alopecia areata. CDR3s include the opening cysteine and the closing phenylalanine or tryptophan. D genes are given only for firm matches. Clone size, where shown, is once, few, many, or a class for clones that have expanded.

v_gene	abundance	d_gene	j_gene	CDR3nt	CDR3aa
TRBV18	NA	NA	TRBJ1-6	TGTGCCAGCTCAATCGGGACACCCGATAATTCACCCCTCCACTTT	CASSIGTPDNSPLHF
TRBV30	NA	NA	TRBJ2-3	TGTGCCTGGAGTGTACTCCCCGGGGCAGGGGAACGGGATACGCAGTATTTT	CAWSVLPGAGERDTQYF
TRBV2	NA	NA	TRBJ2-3	TGTGCCAGCAGTGTCGGTCCAGATACGCAGTATTTT	CASSVGPDTQYF
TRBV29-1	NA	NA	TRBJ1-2	TGCAGCGTCGACCAGGGAGGCTATGGCTACACCTTC	CSVDQGGYGYTF
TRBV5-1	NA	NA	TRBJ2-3	TGCGCCAGCAGCTCGGGTTCCTACCACACAGATACGCAGTATTTT	CASSSGSYHTDTQYF
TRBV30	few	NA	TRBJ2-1	TGTGCCTGGAGTCCCAGCAATGAGCAGTTCTTC	CAWSPSNEQFF
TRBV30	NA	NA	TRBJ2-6	TGTGCCTGGAGTGTAACGGGTAGCCCCTCTGGGGCCAACGTCCTGACTTTC	CAWSVTGSPSGANVLTF
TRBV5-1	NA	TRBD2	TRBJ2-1	TGCGCCAGCAGCCAGCCTACGAGCGGGGACCATTACAATGAGCAGTTCTTC	CASSQPTSGDHYNEQFF
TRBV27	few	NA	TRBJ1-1	TGTGCCAGCAGCCTCGCTTTGGGGAGAACTGAAGCTTTCTTT	CASSLALGRTEAFF
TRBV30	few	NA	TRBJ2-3	TGTGCCTGGAGTGGGGGGGGCACAGATACGCAGTATTTT	CAWSGGGTDTQYF
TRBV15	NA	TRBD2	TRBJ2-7	TGTGCCACCAGCACTCTCTTGGGCGGGGGGGCCGGCGAGCAGTACTTC	CATSTLLGGGAGEQYF
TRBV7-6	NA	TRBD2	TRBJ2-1	TGTGCCAGCAGCCCGCGGACTAGCGCAAATGAGCAGTTCTTC	CASSPRTSANEQFF
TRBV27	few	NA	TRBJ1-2	TGTGCCAGCAGATCGGGTTTCTATGGCTACACCTTC	CASRSGFYGYTF
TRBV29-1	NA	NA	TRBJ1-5	TGCAGCGTTTCAGGGGCCAATCAGCCCCAGCATTTT	CSVSGANQPQHF
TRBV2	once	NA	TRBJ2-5	TGTGCCAGCAGTGGGGGCCTCCAAGAGACCCAGTACTTC	CASSGGLQETQYF
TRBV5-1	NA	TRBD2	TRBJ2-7	TGCGCCAGCAGCCCAATGACTAGCGGGGCCTACGAGCAGTACTTC	CASSPMTSGAYEQYF